This TCR beta chain was identified during a study of blood T cell repertoires in COVID-19. Whole-study context: Samples of COVID-19 (acute and convalescent) were obtained from the United States, Italy and Spain. The cDNA or gDNA used as material had been derived from T cells, B-cell-depleted T cells, or PBMCs.

Germline V gene lookup returns CDR1 SGHRS and CDR2 YFSETQ. The V end was cut by 1 base, the J end by 5 bases, with 9 bases between. This CDR3 contains 13 residues. Per the authors' pipeline: Researchers report that nucleated cell counts were estimated from reference gene primer amplification. Sequencing was performed with immunoSEQ multiplex PCR; in TCRdb, only in-frame clones are kept and a portion is missing. The DNA was the basis for D and trimming; V, J and clone size are from that table. Of over 300,000 clones in the sample, around 90% were seen once. Sequences were obtained from peripheral blood. The rearrangement uses TRBV5-1 and TRBJ1-2; maybe TRBD1 (5 bases). The receptor's source is a man younger than 30 who had recovered from COVID-19. The CDR3 region is CASSLRTNYGYTF. CDR3 DNA sequence: TGCGCCAGCAGCTTGAGGACAAATTATGGCTACACCTTC.